A selection of T cell receptor beta chains follows, all from one sample in a study of blood T cell repertoires in COVID-19. The method was immunoSEQ multiplex PCR; TCRdb's version includes in-frame clones alone and lacks a portion of them. The sample lists 35,000 or so clones; almost 90% were seen once. The sequenced material came from peripheral blood. The receptors originated from a man in his 70s with acute or convalescent COVID-19. Each CDR3 is given with its conserved first and last residue. D genes are given only for firm matches. For some rows the clone size is stated as once, few or many, or as a class when expanded; others skip it.

D gene | J gene | V gene | clone size | CDR3 DNA | CDR3 protein
NA | TRBJ1-4 | TRBV19 | NA | TGTGCCAGTAGAGGGAGAGCAACTAATGAAAAACTGTTTTTT | CASRGRATNEKLFF
NA | TRBJ2-2 | TRBV12-2 | NA | TGTGCAAGTCGCTTAGCTCGAGGCACCGGGGAGCTGTTTTTT | CASRLARGTGELFF
TRBD2 | TRBJ2-1 | TRBV4-3 | NA | TGCGCCAGCAGCCAAGATACCCTCTGGCTAGCGGGAAATGGTGAGCAGTTCTTC | CASSQDTLWLAGNGEQFF
TRBD1 | TRBJ1-1 | TRBV29-1 | NA | TGCAGCGTTGGGTCCCAGGGGGCAGGAACTGAAGCTTTCTTT | CSVGSQGAGTEAFF
TRBD1 | TRBJ2-2 | TRBV19 | once | TGTGCCAGTAGTGTCGGGACAGGGTCGGGCACCGGGGAGCTGTTTTTT | CASSVGTGSGTGELFF
NA | TRBJ2-7 | TRBV9 | NA | TGTGCCAGCAGCGTAGGAGGAGGGGACCACGAGCAGTACTTC | CASSVGGGDHEQYF
NA | TRBJ2-3 | TRBV19 | NA | TGTGCCAGTAGTATGGTCAGAACCGTCACAGATACGCAGTATTTT | CASSMVRTVTDTQYF
TRBD1 | TRBJ2-7 | TRBV5-1 | NA | TGCGCCAGCAGCCCCGGGACAGCCTACGAGCAGTACTTC | CASSPGTAYEQYF
NA | TRBJ2-3 | TRBV10-3 | NA | TGTGCCATCAGTGAGTCGAGCGCGCACAGCACAGATACGCAGTATTTT | CAISESSAHSTDTQYF
NA | TRBJ1-1 | TRBV14 | NA | TGTGCCAGCAGCTGGGGGGGGAACACTGAAGCTTTCTTT | CASSWGGNTEAFF
TRBD1 | TRBJ2-7 | TRBV5-1 | NA | TGCGCCAGCAGCTCTGGACAGGTCGTCGAGCAGTACTTC | CASSSGQVVEQYF
NA | TRBJ2-1 | TRBV4-1 | NA | TGCGCCAGCAGCCAAGGGTGGAGGGGACGGAACAATGAGCAGTTCTTC | CASSQGWRGRNNEQFF
TRBD1 | TRBJ1-2 | TRBV12-3/TRBV12-4 | few | TGTGCCAGCAGTTTCCGACAGGGGAGTGGCTACACCTTC | CASSFRQGSGYTF
TRBD1 | TRBJ2-1 | TRBV11-3 | NA | TGTGCCAGCAGCTCAACAGGGGTGTACAATGAGCAGTTCTTC | CASSSTGVYNEQFF
TRBD2 | TRBJ2-2 | TRBV9 | NA | TGTGCCAGCAGCTCCCTGCGGGGGGACACCGGGGAGCTGTTTTTT | CASSSLRGDTGELFF
NA | TRBJ2-1 | TRBV13 | NA | TGTGCCAGCAGCTTAATTAGAGGCCCAATGTACAATGAGCAGTTCTTC | CASSLIRGPMYNEQFF
TRBD2 | TRBJ2-3 | TRBV7-2 | NA | TGTGCCAGCAGCTTATCGCGTAGCGGGGAGAGCGGCACAGATACGCAGTATTTT | CASSLSRSGESGTDTQYF
TRBD2 | TRBJ2-3 | TRBV11-2 | NA | TGTGCCACCGGGACTAGCGGGGGCACAGATACGCAGTATTTT | CATGTSGGTDTQYF
NA | TRBJ1-1 | TRBV5-1 | NA | TGCGCCAGCAGCTCGGGGTTTAGCACTGAAGCTTTCTTT | CASSSGFSTEAFF
NA | TRBJ2-1 | TRBV11-2 | NA | TGTGCCAGCAGCTCTTCCCCCGGGAGCACGAGCTCCTACAATGAGCAGTTCTTC | CASSSSPGSTSSYNEQFF
NA | TRBJ2-2 | TRBV6-5 | NA | TGTGCCAGCAAGGGACAACACAACACCGGGGAGCTGTTTTTT | CASKGQHNTGELFF
NA | TRBJ1-4 | TRBV18 | NA | TGTGCCAGCTCACCCCCGGACAGAAATGAAAAACTGTTTTTT | CASSPPDRNEKLFF
TRBD1 | TRBJ2-2 | TRBV10-3 | NA | TGTGCCACCGATCCGACAGGGGGTCACGGGGAGCTGTTTTTT | CATDPTGGHGELFF
TRBD1 | TRBJ2-1 | TRBV6-2/TRBV6-3 | NA | TGTGCCAGCAGACCTCGGACAGGGGATGAGCAGTTCTTC | CASRPRTGDEQFF
NA | TRBJ1-2 | TRBV4-3 | NA | TGCGCCAGCAGCCAAGATCTGGGGGCCGATGGCTACACCTTC | CASSQDLGADGYTF
TRBD2 | TRBJ2-3 | TRBV2 | NA | TGTGCCAGCAGTGACCTAGCGGGAGCAGATACGCAGTATTTT | CASSDLAGADTQYF
NA | TRBJ2-1 | TRBV7-9 | NA | TGTGCCAGCAGCTCCGTGGGCGGGAATTCGGGTGAGCAGTTCTTC | CASSSVGGNSGEQFF
TRBD1 | TRBJ1-2 | TRBV5-8 | NA | TGTGCCAGCAGCTTGTCAGGGGGCGACTATGGCTACACCTTC | CASSLSGGDYGYTF
TRBD1 | TRBJ1-3 | TRBV3-1/TRBV3-2 | NA | TGTGCCAGCAGCCAAGTCGTGGACAGGGGGCGTAACACCATATATTTT | CASSQVVDRGRNTIYF
NA | TRBJ2-3 | TRBV19 | few | TGTGCCAGTAGTACCCCAGGGGCTGGGGGAGATACGCAGTATTTT | CASSTPGAGGDTQYF
NA | TRBJ2-7 | TRBV9 | NA | TGTGCCAGCAGCCCTAGGACACTGTCCTACGAGCAGTACTTC | CASSPRTLSYEQYF
NA | TRBJ1-2 | TRBV10-3 | NA | TGTGCCATCAGTCTACAGGGTGGGTCTAACTATGGCTACACCTTC | CAISLQGGSNYGYTF
NA | TRBJ1-1 | TRBV6-4 | NA | TGTGCCAGCAGGCGCGAGGAGAACACTGAAGCTTTCTTT | CASRREENTEAFF
NA | TRBJ1-5 | TRBV7-2 | NA | TGTGCCAGCGGCCTCGGGGGGCAAAGCAATCAGCCCCAGCATTTT | CASGLGGQSNQPQHF
TRBD2 | TRBJ2-2 | TRBV19 | NA | TGTGCCAGTAGTCCGGGACTAGCGGGCACCGGGGAGCTGTTTTTT | CASSPGLAGTGELFF
NA | TRBJ2-3 | TRBV7-9 | once | TGTGCCTGGAAAGGACATCCGTCTAGCACAGATACGCAGTATTTT | CAWKGHPSSTDTQYF
TRBD1 | TRBJ1-1 | TRBV5-4 | NA | TGTGCCAGCAGGTCCTCGAAGGGGACAGGGGGCACTGAAGCTTTCTTT | CASRSSKGTGGTEAFF
TRBD1 | TRBJ2-5 | TRBV7-6 | NA | TGTGCCAGCAGCGGCTCAGGGGGACAAGAGACCCAGTACTTC | CASSGSGGQETQYF
NA | TRBJ1-5 | TRBV9 | NA | TGTGCCAGCAGCGTAGACGGGGGAGCTAATCAGCCCCAGCATTTT | CASSVDGGANQPQHF
TRBD2 | TRBJ2-1 | TRBV5-1 | few | TGCGCCAGCAGCGGGGGACTAGCGGGCTCGAACAATGAGCAGTTCTTC | CASSGGLAGSNNEQFF
NA | TRBJ2-5 | TRBV5-5 | NA | TGTGCCAGCAGCCCGGTTTCTCGGGACGGGGGAAACTTC | CASSPVSRDGGNF